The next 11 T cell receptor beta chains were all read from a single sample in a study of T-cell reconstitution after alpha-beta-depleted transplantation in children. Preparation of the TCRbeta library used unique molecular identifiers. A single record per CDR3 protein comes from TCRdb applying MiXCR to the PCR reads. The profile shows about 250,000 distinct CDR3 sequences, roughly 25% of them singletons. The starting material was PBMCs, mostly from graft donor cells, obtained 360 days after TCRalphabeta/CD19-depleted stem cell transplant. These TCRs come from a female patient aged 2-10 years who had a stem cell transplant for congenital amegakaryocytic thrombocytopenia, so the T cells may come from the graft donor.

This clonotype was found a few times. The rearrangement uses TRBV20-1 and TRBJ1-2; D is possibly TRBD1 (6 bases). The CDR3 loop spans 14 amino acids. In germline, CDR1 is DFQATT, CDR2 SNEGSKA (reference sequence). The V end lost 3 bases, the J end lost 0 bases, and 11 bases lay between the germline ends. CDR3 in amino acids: CSASPDRANYGYTF. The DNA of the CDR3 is TGCAGTGCTAGCCCGGACAGAGCTAACTATGGCTACACCTTC.

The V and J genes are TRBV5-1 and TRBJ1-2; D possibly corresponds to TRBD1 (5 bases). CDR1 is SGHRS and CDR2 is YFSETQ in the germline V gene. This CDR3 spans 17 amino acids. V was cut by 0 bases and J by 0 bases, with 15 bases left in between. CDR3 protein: CASSLAGAFFSNYGYTF. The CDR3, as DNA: TGCGCCAGCAGCTTGGCCGGGGCGTTCTTCTCTAACTATGGCTACACCTTC. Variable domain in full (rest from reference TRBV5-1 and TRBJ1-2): KAGVTQTPRYLIKTRGQQVTLSCSPISGHRSVSWYQQTPGQGLQFLFEYFSETQRNKGNFPGRFSGRQFSNSRSEMNVSTLELGDSALYLCASSLAGAFFSNYGYTFGSGTRLTVV.

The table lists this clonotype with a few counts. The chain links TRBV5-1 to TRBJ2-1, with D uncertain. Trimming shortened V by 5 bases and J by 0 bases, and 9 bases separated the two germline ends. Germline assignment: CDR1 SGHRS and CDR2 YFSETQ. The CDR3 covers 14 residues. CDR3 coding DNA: TGCGCCAGCAGTGGTCTAAGCTCCTACAATGAGCAGTTCTTC. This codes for CASSGLSSYNEQFF. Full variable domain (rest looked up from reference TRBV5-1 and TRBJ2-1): KAGVTQTPRYLIKTRGQQVTLSCSPISGHRSVSWYQQTPGQGLQFLFEYFSETQRNKGNFPGRFSGRQFSNSRSEMNVSTLELGDSALYLCASSGLSSYNEQFFGPGTRLTVL.

The CDR3 reads CASSRQASGGGSQETQYF. The CDR3 DNA is TGCGCCAGCTCGAGACAGGCTAGCGGGGGGGGATCTCAAGAGACCCAGTACTTC. The chain uses TRBV5-1 and TRBJ2-5, with 12 bases aligning to TRBD2. Germline CDR1 and CDR2: SGHRS and YFSETQ. This CDR3 comprises 18 residues. The trim removed 7 bases at V and 2 bases at J, leaving 15 bases unmatched.

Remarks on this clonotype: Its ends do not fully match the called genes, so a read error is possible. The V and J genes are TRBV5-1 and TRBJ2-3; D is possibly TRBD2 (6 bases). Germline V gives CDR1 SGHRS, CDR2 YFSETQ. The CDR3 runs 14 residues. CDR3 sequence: CASSLGTSRDTQYF. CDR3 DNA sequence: TGCGCCAGCAGCTTGGGAACTAGCAGAGATACGCAGTATTTT.

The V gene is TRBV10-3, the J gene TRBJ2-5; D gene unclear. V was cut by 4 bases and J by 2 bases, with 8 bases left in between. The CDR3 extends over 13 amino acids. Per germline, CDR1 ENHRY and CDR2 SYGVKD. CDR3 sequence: CAISGPKQETQYF. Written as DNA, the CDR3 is TGTGCCATCAGTGGACCGAAACAAGAGACCCAGTACTTC.

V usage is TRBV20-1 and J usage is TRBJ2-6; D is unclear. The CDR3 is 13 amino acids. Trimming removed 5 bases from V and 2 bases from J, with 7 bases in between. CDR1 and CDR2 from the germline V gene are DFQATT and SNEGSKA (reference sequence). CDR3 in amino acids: CSALNAGANVLTF. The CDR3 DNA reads TGCAGTGCTTTAAATGCTGGGGCCAACGTCCTGACTTTC.

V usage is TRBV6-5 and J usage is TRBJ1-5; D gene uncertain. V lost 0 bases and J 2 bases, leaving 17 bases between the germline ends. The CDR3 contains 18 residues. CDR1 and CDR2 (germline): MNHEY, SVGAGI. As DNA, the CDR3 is TGTGCCAGCAGTTACTCATCTCGAAGGCTGGTCGGCAATCAGCCCCAGCATTTT. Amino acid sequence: CASSYSSRRLVGNQPQHF.

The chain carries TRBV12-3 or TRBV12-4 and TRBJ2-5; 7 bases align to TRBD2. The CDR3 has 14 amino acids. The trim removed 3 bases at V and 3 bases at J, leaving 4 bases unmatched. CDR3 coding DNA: TGTGCCAGCAGTTTTTACGGGAGGAAAGAGACCCAGTACTTC. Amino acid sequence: CASSFYGRKETQYF.

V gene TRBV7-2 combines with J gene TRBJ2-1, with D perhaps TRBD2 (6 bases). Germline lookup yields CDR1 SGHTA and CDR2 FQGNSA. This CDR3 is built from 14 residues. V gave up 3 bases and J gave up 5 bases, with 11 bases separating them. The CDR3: CASSFGRGNNEQFF. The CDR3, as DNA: TGTGCCAGCAGCTTCGGGCGGGGCAACAATGAGCAGTTCTTC.

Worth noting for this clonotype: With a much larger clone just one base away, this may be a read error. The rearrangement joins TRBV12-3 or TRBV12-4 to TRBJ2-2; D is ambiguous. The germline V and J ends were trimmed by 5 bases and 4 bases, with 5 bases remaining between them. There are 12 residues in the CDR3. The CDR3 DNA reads TGTGCCAGCAGTCAGATCACCGGGGAGCTGTTTTTT. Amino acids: CASSQITGELFF.